Presented here are 31 T cell receptor beta chains from one specimen sequenced in a study of blood T cell repertoires in COVID-19. Profiling relied on immunoSEQ multiplex PCR, and the TCRdb table lists in-frame clones only, not all of them. There are about 230,000 clones in the sample; just under 90% occur only once, and about 4% lies in the top ten. Sequencing was done on a sample of PBMCs or T cells enriched from blood (not recorded which). These receptors originate from a woman aged 25 to 39 with acute COVID-19.

V and J are TRBV27 and TRBJ1-2; TRBD1 matches at 8 bases. The CDR3 loop spans 12 amino acids. Germline CDR1 reads MNHEY; CDR2 reads SMNVEV (reference sequence). The V and J ends lost 10 bases and 8 bases, in that order; junction bases with no gene match: 9. CDR3 coding DNA: TGTGCCACCGGGGCAGGGGGCCTAGGCTACACCTTC. This codes for CATGAGGLGYTF.

The chain combines TRBV7-3 with TRBJ2-1, with TRBD2 matching over 8 bases. J gave up 9 bases and V 6 bases, and 13 bases lay outside the gene matches. The CDR3 runs to 15 residues. The germline CDR1 and CDR2 sequences are SGHTA and FQGTGA. The CDR3: CASSPSYQRGTEQFF. Written as DNA, the CDR3 is TGTGCCAGCAGTCCCAGCTATCAGCGGGGGACTGAGCAGTTCTTC.

V and J are TRBV6-5 and TRBJ1-5, with D possibly being TRBD1 (6 bases). V shed 4 bases and J shed 7 bases, with 11 bases lying between them. CDR3 length: 13 amino acids. Germline V gene sequence: CDR1 MNHEY, CDR2 SVGAGI. This CDR3 reads CASSSLQGQPQHF. In DNA form, the CDR3 reads TGTGCCAGCAGTTCGCTTCAGGGGCAGCCCCAGCATTTT.

The chain has TRBV5-6 and TRBJ2-1; 8 bases fit TRBD1. This CDR3 has 16 residues. Per the germline V gene, CDR1 is SGHDT and CDR2 is YYEEEE. J was trimmed by 3 bases and V by 4 bases; bases with no gene match: 9. The DNA of the CDR3 is TGTGCCAGCAGCATAACAGGGGGAATAGGCTACAATGAGCAGTTCTTC. It encodes CASSITGGIGYNEQFF. Based on the CDR3 plus reference TRBV5-6 and TRBJ2-1, the full variable domain is DAGVTQSPTHLIKTRGQQVTLRCSPKSGHDTVSWYQQALGQGPQFIFQYYEEEERQRGNFPDRFSGHQFPNYSSELNVNALLLGDSALYLCASSITGGIGYNEQFFGPGTRLTVL.

The gene calls are TRBV9 and TRBJ1-5; D not certain. Germline-derived CDR1 and CDR2 are SGDLS and YYNGEE. V was cut by 0 bases and J by 4 bases, with 8 bases left in between. The CDR3 loop spans 14 amino acids. The CDR3 sequence is CASSVGAANQPQHF. The CDR3 DNA follows: TGTGCCAGCAGCGTAGGGGCAGCAAATCAGCCCCAGCATTTT.

The chain couples TRBV27 to TRBJ2-7; D gene ambiguous. Germline values: CDR1 MNHEY, CDR2 SMNVEV (reference sequence). The V end was cut by 4 bases, the J end by 4 bases, with 11 bases between. The CDR3 contains 13 residues. The CDR3 DNA is TGTGCCAGCAGTTCGCTCGATAGATACGAGCAGTACTTC. It specifies CASSSLDRYEQYF.

The chain combines TRBV6-2 or TRBV6-3 with TRBJ1-1; D call uncertain. The V and J ends lost 5 bases and 6 bases respectively, with 10 bases between them. Germline V CDR1 and CDR2: MNHEY, SVGEGT. CDR3 length: 12 residues. The CDR3 DNA follows: TGTGCCAGCAGTGCGACAACGGCTGAAGCTTTCTTT. Protein sequence: CASSATTAEAFF.

The rearrangement uses TRBV9 and TRBJ2-7; TRBD1 is a possible D gene (6 bases). The CDR3 consists of 17 residues. Trimming left V 0 bases short and J 2 bases short, with 18 bases between. Germline V gene data show CDR1 as SGDLS and CDR2 as YYNGEE. This CDR3 reads CASSVASQGPSAYEQYF. In nucleotides, the CDR3 is TGTGCCAGCAGCGTAGCGTCCCAGGGGCCCTCCGCCTACGAGCAGTACTTC.

The V gene is TRBV3-1 (or the pseudogene TRBV3-2), the J gene TRBJ2-4; 7 positions agree with TRBD2. Germline CDR1 is LGHDT and CDR2 is YNNKEL (reference sequence). The J segment lost 1 base and the V segment lost 1 base, leaving 7 bases of the junction unmatched. The CDR3 is 17 amino acids. CDR3 in amino acids: CASSQVSTGGAKNIQYF. Written as DNA, the CDR3 is TGTGCCAGCAGCCAAGTTAGTACCGGGGGGGCCAAAAACATTCAGTACTTC.

The rearrangement joins TRBV5-4 to TRBJ2-2; 7 nucleotides align to TRBD1. Looked up from germline, CDR1 is SGHNT and CDR2 is YYREEE (reference sequence). The CDR3 length is 15 residues. Unmatched junction bases numbered 6, after V lost 0 bases and J lost 7 bases. This CDR3 reads CASSLGQGQIGELFF. The DNA for the CDR3 is TGTGCCAGCAGCTTGGGACAGGGACAGATCGGGGAGCTGTTTTTT.

The chain uses TRBV19 and TRBJ2-5; the match to TRBD1 covers 9 bases. Trimming removed 3 bases from V and 4 bases from J; junction bases left unmatched: 3. The V gene's germline CDR1 is LNHDA and CDR2 SQIVND (reference sequence). This CDR3 is 14 amino acids long. As DNA, the CDR3 is TGTGCCAGTAGTATCACAGGGGGCCTAGAGACCCAGTACTTC. This encodes CASSITGGLETQYF.

J is TRBJ2-1 and V is TRBV7-2, with D possibly TRBD2 on 6 matching bases. CDR3 length equals 16 residues. CDR1 is SGHTA and CDR2 is FQGNSA in the germline V gene. Trimming removed 4 bases at V and 3 bases at J, with 16 bases between. DNA for the CDR3: TGTGCCAGCAGCTACCCACAAGGACTAAACTACAATGAGCAGTTCTTC. Translation: CASSYPQGLNYNEQFF.

The chain uses TRBV7-2 and TRBJ1-1; weak D call: TRBD1 (6 bases). Between the trimmed V and J ends, which lost 2 bases and 0 bases, there was a span of 22 bases. Germline CDR1 SGHTA, CDR2 FQGNSA. This CDR3 contains 19 residues. The CDR3 nucleotides read TGTGCCAGCAGCTTACCCTTTCCGCCCCGGGGGGCTCTGAACACTGAAGCTTTCTTT. It specifies CASSLPFPPRGALNTEAFF.

CDR3: CASSARAPGGNQPQHF. CDR3 DNA sequence: TGTGCCAGCAGTGCACGGGCTCCCGGGGGAAATCAGCCCCAGCATTTT. This chain uses TRBV2 with TRBJ1-5, with a tentative D call TRBD1 (5 bases). V lost 4 bases and J 4 bases, leaving 17 bases between the germline ends. In germline, CDR1 is SNHLY, CDR2 FYNNEI. The CDR3 contains 16 residues.

This chain links TRBV2 with TRBJ1-5; D is perhaps TRBD1 (5 bases). CDR1 and CDR2 (germline): SNHLY, FYNNEI. Trimming left V 8 bases short and J 4 bases short, with 15 bases between. This CDR3 contains 14 residues. This CDR3 is CASSGQGGNQPQHF. Written as DNA, the CDR3 is TGTGCCAGCTCCGGGCAGGGCGGTAATCAGCCCCAGCATTTT.

The chain uses TRBV6-5 and TRBJ2-4, with D unclear. There are 13 residues in the CDR3. The germline V gene encodes CDR1 MNHEY and CDR2 SVGAGI. V shed 6 bases and J shed 0 bases, with 6 bases lying between them. For the CDR3, the DNA is TGTGCCAGCAGACTCCTAGCCAAAAACATTCAGTACTTC. Translation gives CASRLLAKNIQYF.

V and J are TRBV2 and TRBJ1-1; 7 bases match TRBD1. V lost 7 bases and J lost 5; bases outside the gene matches: 7. The germline gives CDR1 SNHLY, CDR2 FYNNEI. The CDR3 extends over 13 amino acids. The CDR3 DNA reads TGTGCCAGCAAAGGAGGGGGCATGACTGAAGCTTTCTTT. It codes for CASKGGGMTEAFF.

The count of this clone is one. This rearrangement joins TRBV6-6 to TRBJ2-7; 7 nucleotides agree with TRBD1. There are 14 residues in the CDR3. J was trimmed by 6 bases and V by 5 bases; bases with no gene match: 10. Germline CDR1 reads MNHNY; CDR2 reads SVGAGI (reference sequence). This CDR3 is CASSISGTEPEQYF. The DNA for the CDR3 is TGTGCCAGCAGTATCTCCGGGACAGAACCCGAGCAGTACTTC.

The genes are TRBV18 and TRBJ2-7; 9 nucleotides line up with TRBD1. The germline gives CDR1 KGHSH, CDR2 LQKENI. J gave up 3 bases and V 4 bases, and 7 bases lay outside the gene matches. The CDR3 has 15 amino acids. The CDR3 sequence: CASSQQRDRDYEQYF. The CDR3 bases are TGTGCCAGCTCACAACAAAGGGACAGGGACTACGAGCAGTACTTC.

V usage is TRBV19 and J usage is TRBJ2-1; the D gene is possibly TRBD2 (5 bases). V was pared by 2 bases and J by 6 bases, with 11 bases between. Germline V gene data show CDR1 as LNHDA and CDR2 as SQIVND (reference sequence). This CDR3 is built from 14 residues. The CDR3 bases are TGTGCCAGTAGTATAATATTCGAGGGCAATGAGCAGTTCTTC. Amino acids: CASSIIFEGNEQFF.

The J gene is TRBJ2-7, the V gene TRBV7-8, with a possible D match to TRBD1 (5 bases). The CDR3 runs 16 residues. Germline CDR1 reads SGHVS; CDR2 reads FQNEAQ. Between the trimmed V and J ends, which lost 5 bases and 1 base, there was a span of 18 bases. The CDR3 DNA sequence: TGTGCCAGCAGCCAGTGGGGCCTTTCTGAGTCCTACGAGCAGTACTTC. This codes for CASSQWGLSESYEQYF.

The chain links TRBV6-1 to TRBJ1-5; a weak D match, TRBD1 (6 bases). The CDR3 contains 17 residues. V was trimmed by 3 bases and J by 3 bases, leaving 18 bases between them. CDR1 MNHNS and CDR2 SASEGT come from the germline V gene. The DNA for the CDR3 is TGTGCCAGCAGTGAGCAACCTGACCGGACAGTCAATCAGCCCCAGCATTTT. Translated, it gives CASSEQPDRTVNQPQHF.

Notes on this clone: Compared with germline, one end of the junction differs, possibly owing to a read error. V is TRBV2 and J is TRBJ2-7; D is perhaps TRBD2 (6 bases). The CDR3 extends over 11 amino acids. The germline CDR1 and CDR2 sequences are SNHLY and FYNNEI. CDR3 sequence: CASREGPHSHF. The CDR3 DNA sequence: TGTGCCAGCAGGGAGGGACCCCATTCGCACTTC.

The genes are TRBV5-6 and TRBJ1-1, with 8 bases that match TRBD1. The CDR3 length is 17 residues. Germline-derived CDR1 and CDR2 are SGHDT and YYEEEE. The junction had 14 bases not matched to a gene; V was cut back by 4 bases and J by 3 bases. In DNA, the CDR3 is TGTGCCAGCAGCCGCATAGGTTCCGGGACAGGAGACACTGAAGCTTTCTTT. Its protein product is CASSRIGSGTGDTEAFF. Complete variable domain (other parts from reference TRBV5-6 and TRBJ1-1): DAGVTQSPTHLIKTRGQQVTLRCSPKSGHDTVSWYQQALGQGPQFIFQYYEEEERQRGNFPDRFSGHQFPNYSSELNVNALLLGDSALYLCASSRIGSGTGDTEAFFGQGTRLTVV.

The rearrangement uses TRBV6-5 and TRBJ1-1, with 7 bases aligning to TRBD1. From germline, CDR1 is MNHEY and CDR2 SVGAGI. V shed 8 bases, J shed 3 bases, and the junction held 6 bases outside the gene matches. This CDR3 is built from 13 residues. The CDR3 reads CASLSQGDTEAFF. The CDR3 DNA reads TGTGCCAGCTTATCCCAGGGGGACACTGAAGCTTTCTTT.

A single count supports this clone. The V gene is TRBV7-6, the J gene TRBJ1-3; D unclear. The CDR3 sequence is 15 residues long. V shed 0 bases and J shed 6 bases, with 12 bases lying between them. The germline CDR1 and CDR2 sequences are SGHVS and FNYEAQ. This chain's CDR3 is CASSLAYGLENTIYF. Written as DNA, the CDR3 is TGTGCCAGCAGCTTAGCCTACGGGTTGGAAAACACCATATATTTT.

This chain links TRBV10-2 with TRBJ1-1; TRBD1 matches at 10 bases. The CDR3 runs 15 residues. The trim removed 4 bases at V and 2 bases at J, leaving 4 bases unmatched. CDR1 is WSHSY, CDR2 SAAADI, per germline. CDR3 bases: TGCGCCAGCAGTGGGGGACAGGGGTTTAACACTGAAGCTTTCTTT. Its protein is CASSGGQGFNTEAFF.

This clone turned up a few times. The chain links TRBV7-9 to TRBJ2-5; tentatively, D is TRBD1 (6 bases). The CDR3 sequence is 14 residues long. Germline loops: CDR1 SEHNR, CDR2 FQNEAQ (reference sequence). Trimming removed 4 bases from V and 3 bases from J, with 12 bases in between. The DNA of the CDR3 is TGTGCCAGCAGCTCGTGGACAGAGGAAGAGACCCAGTACTTC. Residues: CASSSWTEEETQYF.

The chain recombines TRBV12-5 with TRBJ1-1; TRBD1 matches at 7 bases. There are 12 residues in the CDR3. After removal of 6 bases from V and 6 bases from J, the junction contained 4 bases not matched to a gene. CDR1 and CDR2 from the germline V gene are LGHNT and FRNRAP. CDR3 in amino acids: CASGDDRAEAFF. The CDR3 DNA is TGTGCTAGTGGCGACGACAGGGCTGAAGCTTTCTTT. The full variable domain, rest sourced from reference TRBV12-5 and TRBJ1-1, is DARVTQTPRHKVTEMGQEVTMRCQPILGHNTVFWYRQTMMQGLELLAYFRNRAPLDDSGMPKDRFSAEMPDATLATLKIQPSEPRDSAVYFCASGDDRAEAFFGQGTRLTVV.

The gene calls are TRBV11-1 and TRBJ1-6, with 8 bases identical to TRBD1. CDR1 and CDR2 (germline): SGHAT, FQDESV (reference sequence). The CDR3 extends over 16 amino acids. V gave up 5 bases and J gave up 10 bases; unmatched junction bases: 13. CDR3 protein: CASSARTDRAGSPLHF. Written as DNA, the CDR3 is TGTGCCAGCAGCGCTCGAACGGACAGGGCAGGATCACCCCTCCACTTT.

V usage is TRBV9 and J usage is TRBJ1-6; D remains unclear. V shed 4 bases and J shed 10 bases, with 12 bases lying between them. The CDR3 loop spans 13 amino acids. CDR1 and CDR2 (germline): SGDLS, YYNGEE. In DNA, the CDR3 is TGTGCCAGCAGCACGGAGGGTTTATCACCCCTCCACTTT. Its protein is CASSTEGLSPLHF.